This TCR beta chain emerged from a study of radiation and T cells in renal cell carcinoma. Broader study findings: In blood, top tumor clones expanded by 2 weeks, shrinking by 4. Pretreatment tumor biopsies were lacking, so baseline clonotypes are unknown.

Time point noted: baseline pretreatment blood. The treatment was: 15 Gy SBRT to primary tumor, nephrectomy 4 weeks later. Blood was sampled at baseline, 2 weeks and 4 weeks after SBRT. Clear cell pathology was present in this patient's renal cell carcinoma. In the case of this clone: Its specificity is unknown.

The V gene lost 3 bases and the J gene lost 2 bases, with 11 bases spanning the gap. This CDR3 is 16 amino acids long. CDR1 and CDR2 from the germline V gene are KGHSH and LQKENI. TCRdb's table, derived via immunoSEQ multiplex PCR, lists solely in-frame clones and lacks some. The sample yields about 59,000 clones, about three quarters seen once. The sample in question was blood, obtained from a patient whose treatment included radiotherapy and nephrectomy. The chain is built from TRBV18 and TRBJ2-6, with D perhaps TRBD1 (5 bases). The receptor was isolated from a man aged 55 to 70 with renal cell carcinoma. The CDR3 protein is CASSPNRGTGANVLTF. The CDR3 DNA sequence: TGTGCCAGCTCACCGAATAGGGGTACTGGGGCCAACGTCCTGACTTTC. The full variable domain, rest sourced from reference TRBV18 and TRBJ2-6, is NAGVMQNPRHLVRRRGQEARLRCSPMKGHSHVYWYRQLPEEGLKFMVYLQKENIIDESGMPKERFSAEFPKEGPSILRIQQVVRGDSAAYFCASSPNRGTGANVLTFGAGSRLTVL.